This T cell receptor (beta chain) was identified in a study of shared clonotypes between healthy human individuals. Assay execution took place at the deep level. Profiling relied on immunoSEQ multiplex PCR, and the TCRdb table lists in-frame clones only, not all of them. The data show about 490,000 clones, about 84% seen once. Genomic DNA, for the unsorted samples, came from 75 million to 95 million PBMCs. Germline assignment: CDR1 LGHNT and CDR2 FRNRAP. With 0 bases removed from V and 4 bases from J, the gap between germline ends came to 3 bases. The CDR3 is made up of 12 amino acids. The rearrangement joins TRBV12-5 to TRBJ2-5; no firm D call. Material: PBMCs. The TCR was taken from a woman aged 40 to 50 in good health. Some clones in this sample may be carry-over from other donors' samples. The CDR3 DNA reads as TGTGCTAGTGGTTTGGTAGGAGAGACCCAGTACTTC. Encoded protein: CASGLVGETQYF.